These T cell receptor beta chains were read from a single sample in a study of long-term antiretroviral therapy in people with HIV. The protocol was immunoSEQ multiplex PCR, while the TCRdb copy is restricted to in-frame clones and leaves out a portion. The top ten hold nearly 3.5% of the sample, which has fewer than 25,000 clones, around 80% seen once. The sequencing used unsorted PBMCs, collected 1.9 years after starting antiretroviral therapy. All receptors derive from a woman aged 50 to 60 with HIV. Each CDR3 is given with its conserved first and last residue. A D gene is named only where the DNA matches it firmly. Clone size is not always given. Where it is, it says once, few, many or a class for expanded clones.

abundance	d_gene	v_gene	j_gene	CDR3nt	CDR3aa
NA	NA	TRBV9	TRBJ1-1	TGTGCCAGCAGCGTAGCCGTAGGGCCCACTGAAGCTTTCTTT	CASSVAVGPTEAFF
NA	NA	TRBV4-3	TRBJ1-4	TGCGCCAGCAGCCTAAGGGGGGGGGATGAAAAACTGTTTTTT	CASSLRGGDEKLFF
NA	NA	TRBV9	TRBJ2-6	TGTGCCAGCAGCGTAAAAGACCAGGGGCTTAGCTCTGGGGCCAACGTCCTGACTTTC	CASSVKDQGLSSGANVLTF
NA	NA	TRBV4-2	TRBJ2-3	TGTGCCAGCAGCCAAGAGTCGGGGGCCTCCACAGATACGCAGTATTTT	CASSQESGASTDTQYF
NA	TRBD1	TRBV6-6	TRBJ2-7	TGTGCCAGCACAAGAGGGGGCGGGTCGACCTACGAGCAGTACTTC	CASTRGGGSTYEQYF
NA	NA	TRBV14	TRBJ2-5	TGTGCCAGCAGCCAAGAGGGGCGGACGGCGGGGGAGACCCAGTACTTC	CASSQEGRTAGETQYF
NA	NA	TRBV6-5	TRBJ2-2	TGTGCCGCAAAGGAGGGACGAGACACCGGGGAGCTGTTTTTT	CAAKEGRDTGELFF
NA	TRBD1	TRBV6-1	TRBJ1-2	TGTGCCACTAAGGACAGGGCAAAACGGGGCTACACCTTC	CATKDRAKRGYTF
NA	TRBD1	TRBV7-9	TRBJ1-1	TGTGCCGGAGCGCAGGGGGCGTCGGGCACTGAAGCTTTCTTT	CAGAQGASGTEAFF
NA	NA	TRBV5-1	TRBJ2-1	TGCGCCAGCAGCTGGGGGTCCGTCGCCCAGTACAATGAGCAGTTCTTC	CASSWGSVAQYNEQFF
NA	TRBD2	TRBV9	TRBJ2-1	TGTGCCAGCAGCGTAGACCCGACGAGCGGGGGGAATCACAATGAGCAGTTCTTC	CASSVDPTSGGNHNEQFF
once	NA	TRBV2	TRBJ1-3	TGTGCCAGCAGTACTCAATCCTCTGGAAACACCATATATTTT	CASSTQSSGNTIYF
NA	NA	TRBV5-5	TRBJ1-5	TGTGCCAGCAGCGCTCTTAGGTATAGCAATCAGCCCCAGCATTTT	CASSALRYSNQPQHF
NA	TRBD1	TRBV7-3	TRBJ2-5	TGTGCCAGCAGCTTAAATGGACAGGGGGGAGAGACCCAGTACTTC	CASSLNGQGGETQYF
NA	NA	TRBV4-1	TRBJ1-4	TGCGCCAGCAGCCAAGTGCCATCAGGGCCAACTAATGAAAAACTGTTTTTT	CASSQVPSGPTNEKLFF
once	NA	TRBV7-8	TRBJ2-2	TGTGCCAGCAGCTCTAAGGTGATGGGCGGGGAGCTGTTTTTT	CASSSKVMGGELFF
NA	NA	TRBV7-9	TRBJ2-2	TGTGCCAGCAGCACCCCGGGGGGCGGGGACACCGGGGAGCTGTTTTTT	CASSTPGGGDTGELFF
NA	TRBD1	TRBV7-9	TRBJ1-1	TGTGCCAGCAGCTTAGGGGACAGGTCGAACACTGAAGCTTTCTTT	CASSLGDRSNTEAFF
NA	NA	TRBV7-9	TRBJ2-5	TGTGCCAGCAGCTTCATGGCCCAGTACTTC	CASSFMAQYF
NA	TRBD1	TRBV7-8	TRBJ1-2	TGTGCCAGCAATTTTAGGGACAGGGAGGGGACTAACTATGGCTACACCTTC	CASNFRDREGTNYGYTF
NA	NA	TRBV30	TRBJ2-4	TGTGCCTGGATGGGAGGAGAGACGGACCCTTGGGCGGACATTCAGTACTTC	CAWMGGETDPWADIQYF
NA	NA	TRBV18	TRBJ2-5	TGTGCCAGCTCACCACCGCCAGGAGGGAGCGAGACCCAGTACTTC	CASSPPPGGSETQYF
NA	TRBD1	TRBV19	TRBJ1-1	TGTGCCAGTAGTAGGAGACAGGGTGAGAGAAGAAACACTGAAGCTTTCTTT	CASSRRQGERRNTEAFF
NA	NA	TRBV11-1	TRBJ1-5	TGTGCCAGCAGCTCAGGGCCGGATCAGCCCCAGCATTTT	CASSSGPDQPQHF
NA	NA	TRBV7-2	TRBJ2-1	TGTGCCAGCAGCTTATTAACTCCCCCTTACGACAATGAGCAGTTCTTC	CASSLLTPPYDNEQFF
once	NA	TRBV9	TRBJ2-2	TGTGCCAGCAGCGCACGGGACTTCAACACCGGGGAGCTGTTTTTT	CASSARDFNTGELFF
NA	NA	TRBV19	TRBJ1-5	TGTGCCAGTAGCCCCTCAGGGACAATTTATCAGCCCCAGCATTTT	CASSPSGTIYQPQHF
NA	NA	TRBV4-3	TRBJ2-6	TGCGCCAGCAGCCAAGCCGCGAAGCAGTCCGGGGCCAACGTCCTGACTTTC	CASSQAAKQSGANVLTF
NA	TRBD2	TRBV7-2	TRBJ2-5	TGTGCCAGCAGCTTTCTTCCGGGACTAGCGGGACAAGGGGCCCAGTACTTC	CASSFLPGLAGQGAQYF
NA	NA	TRBV5-4	TRBJ1-3	TGTGCCAGCAGCTTGGCGGGGGCAGGCGGAAACACCATATATTTT	CASSLAGAGGNTIYF
NA	NA	TRBV23-1	TRBJ2-6	TGCGCCAGCAGTGGAGCGCAACAAAGTCGGGCCAACGTCCTGACTTTC	CASSGAQQSRANVLTF
once	NA	TRBV15	TRBJ2-1	TGTGCCACCAGCAGAGATCCCAGCGTGCATGAGCAGTTCTTC	CATSRDPSVHEQFF
NA	NA	TRBV7-9	TRBJ1-1	TGTGCCAGCAGCTTAGCAGGGTCTGAAGCTTTCTTT	CASSLAGSEAFF
NA	TRBD1	TRBV5-5	TRBJ2-5	TGTGCCAGCAGCCGGACAGGGGGCGGCGGGACCCAGTACTTC	CASSRTGGGGTQYF
NA	TRBD1	TRBV28	TRBJ1-6	TGTGCCAGCAGCTCGACAGGGGTAGGGAATAATTCACCCCTCCACTTT	CASSSTGVGNNSPLHF
NA	TRBD1	TRBV7-9	TRBJ2-7	TGTGCCAGCAGCTTAATGGGGGGACAGGGAAAGCAGTACTTC	CASSLMGGQGKQYF
NA	TRBD1	TRBV7-2	TRBJ2-7	TGTGCCAGCAGCGTCCCGGGACAGCCCTACGAGCAGTACTTC	CASSVPGQPYEQYF
few	NA	TRBV19	TRBJ1-2	TGTGCCAGTAGTGCCACCCACAGGGACCTTAACTATGGCTACACCTTC	CASSATHRDLNYGYTF
NA	NA	TRBV30	TRBJ1-2	TGTGCCTGGGCCCGACAGTCCCTTGGCTACACCTTC	CAWARQSLGYTF
NA	TRBD2	TRBV29-1	TRBJ2-5	TGCAGCGAACTAGCGGGTGAGACCCAGTACTTC	CSELAGETQYF
NA	NA	TRBV5-4	TRBJ2-5	TGTGCCAGCAGCTTCCCTGATGCACGAGAGACCCAGTACTTC	CASSFPDARETQYF
NA	NA	TRBV5-6	TRBJ2-7	TGTGCCAGCAGCTTTATGGCGGGCGGACCGCCCGAGCAGTACTTC	CASSFMAGGPPEQYF
NA	NA	TRBV6-1	TRBJ2-5	TGTGCCAGCAGTGAAGGGGGCGAGACCCAGTACTTC	CASSEGGETQYF
once	NA	TRBV10-3	TRBJ1-2	TGTGCCATCAGTGCTCGACGAGGAGGTCCGTATGGCTACACCTTC	CAISARRGGPYGYTF
few	NA	TRBV14	TRBJ1-6	TGTGCCAGCAGCTCGGGGTATAATTCACCCCTCCACTTT	CASSSGYNSPLHF
NA	NA	TRBV5-5	TRBJ1-1	TGTGCCAGCAGCCGACAGGTCCTGAACACTGAAGCTTTCTTT	CASSRQVLNTEAFF
NA	TRBD1	TRBV9	TRBJ2-4	TGTGCCAGCAGCGCCAACGACAGGGCAGCCACGGGCATTCAGTACTTC	CASSANDRAATGIQYF
NA	TRBD1	TRBV5-1	TRBJ1-1	TGCGCCAGCAGCTGGGGGACAGGGGGCACTGAAGCTTTCTTT	CASSWGTGGTEAFF
NA	NA	TRBV29-1	TRBJ2-1	TGCAGCGTTGAAGAGGTTGGGCAGGGCGATGAGCAGTTCTTC	CSVEEVGQGDEQFF
NA	NA	TRBV19	TRBJ2-5	TGTGCCAGTAGGGACTACCCTCGGGAGACCCAGTACTTC	CASRDYPRETQYF
NA	TRBD1	TRBV19	TRBJ1-1	TGTGCCAGTAGTATTTTGGCGGGACAGTCGGGTAGTTTTTTCACTGAAGCTTTCTTT	CASSILAGQSGSFFTEAFF
NA	TRBD2	TRBV4-1	TRBJ2-1	TGCGCCAGCAGCCAGGGGGACGGGACTAGGAACTACAATGAGCAGTTCTTC	CASSQGDGTRNYNEQFF